This T cell receptor beta chain stems from a study of beta chain features in type 1 diabetes (dated by TCRdb to the late 2010s). Context from the whole study: Patients and healthy donors did not differ in mean age, gender distribution, total cell number or subset yield. A total of about 110 million sorted cells were examined across all samples, and the number of cells per subset was strongly correlated with RNA yield. In the study, recently diagnosed type 1 diabetes patients and matched healthy donors were compared on the TCRB repertoires of their sorted circulating CD4+ T cell subsets. Naive and central memory subsets were obtained from all 30 or so donors, but regulatory and stem cell-like memory subsets were isolated from only 8 patients and about 8 healthy donors. Study-wide conclusions, independent of this receptor: Because small numbers of individuals were included in the HLA sub-analyses, any influence of HLA type on TCRB rearrangement was left unresolved. A moderate but significant shortening of TCRB CDR3 length was observed in type 1 diabetes patients in all four CD4+ subsets. Because cDNA rather than genomic DNA was sequenced, highly expressing activated cells could have been over-represented, although no difference in activation and CD3 levels was found between groups. The naive, central memory and regulatory TCRB repertoires appeared to resemble one another more closely among patients than among healthy donors. Fewer insertions and more nucleotide deletions at VDJ recombination sites were observed in patients with type 1 diabetes, implying thymic rearrangement abnormalities. Shorter templates might have been favored by PCR, but patient and control samples were amplified and corrected together, so both groups would have been affected equally by any skew.

There are 14 amino acids in the CDR3, from cysteine to phenylalanine inclusive. This entry keeps only the CDR3 DNA: 42 bases, framed from base 1. CDR1 and CDR2 were assigned from the germline V gene as SGHRS and YFSETQ. V is pared back by 4 bases and J by 4 bases, with 14 bases lying between the germline termini. The High Capacity cDNA Reverse Transcription Kit was used to reverse transcribe all of the isolated RNA, meaning that expressed TCRB transcripts were what got sequenced. Deep immunoSEQ sequencing was performed on naive, central memory and regulatory T cell samples, with an average of roughly 3.5 million total reads per sample. After sorted cells were lysed in RLT buffer, RNA was extracted with DNase-treated RNeasy Micro or Mini kits, with the choice depending on cell number. Each cell subset was processed separately to prevent cross-contamination, with patient and healthy donor samples processed together. The immunoSEQ multiplex PCR was used to amplify TCRB sequences from cDNA, generating 87-bp fragments that spanned the CDR3 region. Sequencing of the amplicons was performed on the Illumina HiSeq platform. The source study handled its data this way. PCR bias was corrected computationally using synthetic template baselines, and reads within Hamming distance 2 were collapsed, with unmergeable singletons discarded. Reads were aligned against IMGT so that V, D and J genes, CDR3 length and insertions or deletions at six rearrangement sites could be assigned. Clonotype counts were normalized to sorted cell number within each subset before computing true diversity and Gini coefficients with the tcR R package. The overlap coefficient, calculated on TCRB nucleotide sequences, was used to quantify repertoire sharing. Entries here come from immuneACCESS through TCRdb and include only in-frame sequences with V and J called. Some clones fail to appear in such tables; in the studies checked, an unresolved V gene covers under half of the shortfall, and the cause of the remainder is unknown. V and J calls and clone size are copied from that table; D and trimming were computed from the DNA. This sample holds fewer than 45,000 clones; 65% to 80% were observed only once. The top ten clones comprise approximately 1.6% of the sample.

This clone was counted between two and nine times. Its antigen is currently not known. No much larger clone exists at a distance of one base, and base qualities are not known. From each donor, a single peripheral blood sample of roughly 0.11 L on average was drawn into heparinised tubes. Naive, central memory, regulatory and stem cell-like memory CD4+ T cells were sorted on a BD FACSAria II using a panel including CD45RO, CCR7, CD25, CD127, CD95 and CD27. All sorted populations exceeded 98% purity. PBMCs were isolated right away by Lymphoprep density gradient centrifugation and were stained directly, without culture. Samples were stained and sorted in pairs, with one healthy donor and one patient per experiment, so that batch effects were minimized.

The TCR sequence derives from a man younger than 45 with type 1 diabetes. Some clones in this sample may be carry-over from other donors' samples. Specimen: Tregs from blood. In light of the paper, this sample's cell subset or site label describes: regulatory CD4+ T cells. The chain is assembled from TRBV5-1 and TRBJ2-5; TRBD1 is perhaps the D gene, given 6 matching bases. This receptor has the CDR3 CASSQRTEPETQYF. The sequenced DNA is TGCGCCAGCAGCCAAAGGACAGAGCCAGAGACCCAGTACTTC.